These T cell receptor beta chains were read from a single sample in a study of blood T cells in healthy people across ages. TCRdb reanalysed the 5' RACE reads using MiXCR and keeps one entry per CDR3 protein. The repertoire includes 750,000 to 950,000 distinct CDR3 sequences, under 30% of them detected once, and under 3% sits in the top ten. The data also belong to a second study, concerning T cells of mothers and their children.

Sequenced sample: blood. These receptors came from a boy aged 5-17 years in good health. CDR3s include the opening cysteine and the closing phenylalanine or tryptophan. A D gene is named only where the DNA matches it firmly. The size field is filled for only some rows; it gives once, few, many or a size class.

>.|TRBV12-3/TRBV12-4|TRBJ2-7|.
CASSLRVVVAEQYF
TGTGCCAGCAGTTTGCGGGTCGTCGTGGCCGAGCAGTACTTC
>.|TRBV29-1|TRBJ1-1|.
CSVGDRPNTEAFF
TGCAGCGTCGGCGACCGCCCGAACACTGAAGCTTTCTTT
>TRBD1|TRBV5-1|TRBJ1-2|few
CASRPGTGVVYGYTF
TGCGCCAGCAGACCCGGGACAGGGGTTGTCTATGGCTACACCTTC
>.|TRBV25-1|TRBJ2-7|few
CASSEGHTYEQYF
TGTGCCAGCAGTGAGGGACACACCTACGAGCAGTACTTC
>TRBD2|TRBV20-1|TRBJ2-2|few
CSASGSRTGELFF
TGCAGTGCCAGCGGGAGCCGGACCGGGGAGCTGTTTTTT
>.|TRBV28|TRBJ2-1|once
CASSPEEEGVNEQFF
TGTGCCAGCAGTCCCGAAGAGGAGGGCGTCAATGAGCAGTTCTTC
>.|TRBV7-2|TRBJ2-7|few
CASSLTPGPYEQYF
TGTGCCAGCAGCTTAACTCCCGGGCCCTACGAGCAGTACTTC
>TRBD1|TRBV29-1|TRBJ2-3|.
CSASDRAADTQYF
TGCAGCGCTTCGGACAGGGCAGCAGATACGCAGTATTTT
>.|TRBV4-2|TRBJ2-1|few
CASSQDWTNNEQFF
TGTGCCAGCAGCCAAGATTGGACGAACAATGAGCAGTTCTTC
>TRBD2|TRBV12-3/TRBV12-4|TRBJ2-3|.
CASSFVVTSGTLATDTQYF
TGTGCCAGCAGTTTCGTTGTGACTAGCGGAACCTTGGCGACAGATACGCAGTATTTT
>TRBD1|TRBV28|TRBJ1-2|.
CASSFRDRDYYGYTF
TGTGCCAGCAGTTTCCGGGACAGGGACTACTATGGCTACACCTTC
>.|TRBV7-2|TRBJ1-6|few
CASSFGPAYNSPLHF
TGTGCCAGCAGCTTTGGACCAGCCTATAATTCACCCCTCCACTTT
>.|TRBV12-3/TRBV12-4|TRBJ1-2|.
CASSQGPRGDYGYTF
TGTGCCAGCAGCCAAGGGCCCCGGGGTGACTATGGCTACACCTTC
>TRBD2|TRBV9|TRBJ2-3|.
CASSAASGVRGDTQYF
TGTGCCAGCAGCGCGGCCAGCGGGGTAAGGGGAGATACGCAGTATTTT
>TRBD2|TRBV5-1|TRBJ2-1|few
CASSLTWIVTGLARNEQFF
TGCGCCAGCAGCCTCACTTGGATTGTTACGGGACTAGCTCGGAATGAGCAGTTCTTC
>.|TRBV10-3|TRBJ2-7|.
CAISESDSHEQYF
TGTGCCATCAGTGAGTCGGATTCCCACGAGCAGTACTTC
>.|TRBV5-6|TRBJ1-4|.
CASSFLTSTNEKLFF
TGTGCCAGCAGCTTCTTGACCTCAACTAATGAAAAACTGTTTTTT
>.|TRBV5-1|TRBJ2-7|.
CASSLAFSYEQYF
TGCGCCAGCAGCTTGGCCTTTTCCTACGAGCAGTACTTC
>TRBD2|TRBV9|TRBJ2-5|many
CASSVAGTTETQYF
TGTGCCAGCAGCGTAGCCGGGACTACTGAGACCCAGTACTTC
>.|TRBV7-6|TRBJ1-1|few
CASSLAQGSMNTEAFF
TGTGCCAGCAGCTTAGCTCAGGGCAGCATGAACACTGAAGCTTTCTTT
>.|TRBV24-1|TRBJ2-3|.
CATEDTDTQYF
TGTGCCACCGAGGACACAGATACGCAGTATTTT
>.|TRBV9|TRBJ2-1|.
CASSVVRDSSYNEQFF
TGTGCCAGCAGCGTAGTTCGGGATAGCTCCTACAATGAGCAGTTCTTC
>TRBD1|TRBV29-1|TRBJ1-1|.
CSVETDREEGEAFF
TGCAGCGTTGAAACCGACAGGGAAGAAGGTGAAGCTTTCTTT
>.|TRBV6-2/TRBV6-3|TRBJ1-1|.
CASSYDHSRVDTEAFF
TGTGCCAGCAGTTACGATCACAGTCGGGTGGACACTGAAGCTTTCTTT
>.|TRBV9|TRBJ2-1|few
CASSVGLNEQFF
TGTGCCAGCAGCGTAGGACTCAATGAGCAGTTCTTC
>.|TRBV7-3|TRBJ2-1|few
CASSTSPTIIYNEQFF
TGTGCCAGCAGCACGTCGCCGACCATAATCTACAATGAGCAGTTCTTC
>.|TRBV5-1|TRBJ2-4|few
CASSGRGGGTNIQYF
TGCGCCAGCAGCGGACGAGGGGGGGGTACAAACATTCAGTACTTC
>TRBD1|TRBV20-1|TRBJ2-7|.
CSARSRGTYEQYF
TGCAGTGCTAGAAGCAGGGGGACCTACGAGCAGTACTTC
>.|TRBV10-3|TRBJ2-2|many
CAISEVAEDTGELFF
TGTGCCATCAGTGAGGTAGCAGAGGACACCGGGGAGCTGTTTTTT
>.|TRBV5-1|TRBJ2-3|few
CASHHGETDTQYF
TGCGCCAGTCATCATGGGGAAACAGATACGCAGTATTTT
>TRBD1|TRBV6-6|TRBJ2-1|.
CASSYSWQGAVNEQFF
TGTGCCAGCAGTTACTCGTGGCAGGGGGCGGTCAATGAGCAGTTCTTC
>TRBD1|TRBV5-1|TRBJ1-1|few
CASSSQGSTEAFF
TGCGCCAGCAGCTCACAGGGGAGCACTGAAGCTTTCTTT
>TRBD1|TRBV28|TRBJ2-1|few
CASRRQGAWNEQFF
TGTGCCAGCAGGCGACAGGGGGCATGGAATGAGCAGTTCTTC
>.|TRBV5-1|TRBJ2-1|.
CASSLAFGQNNEQFF
TGCGCCAGCAGCTTGGCCTTTGGGCAGAACAATGAGCAGTTCTTC
>TRBD1|TRBV27|TRBJ1-2|few
CASSHGQGKLHGYTF
TGTGCCAGCAGTCACGGACAGGGAAAGTTGCATGGCTACACCTTC
>.|TRBV12-3/TRBV12-4|TRBJ1-1|.
CASSLALGVIYQPVVEAFF
TGTGCCAGCAGTTTAGCCTTGGGGGTAATTTACCAGCCGGTTGTTGAAGCTTTCTTT
>.|TRBV3-1|TRBJ1-4|.
CASSQRGLDEKLFF
TGTGCCAGCAGCCAGCGGGGGCTGGATGAAAAACTGTTTTTT
>TRBD2|TRBV5-1|TRBJ2-7|.
CASGLTSGSYEQYF
TGCGCCAGCGGTCTGACTAGCGGGTCCTACGAGCAGTACTTC
>.|TRBV5-1|TRBJ2-1|.
CSSQGGAGVNEQFF
TGCTCCTCCCAGGGGGGTGCGGGTGTCAATGAGCAGTTCTTC
>TRBD1|TRBV16|TRBJ2-7|few
CASSQPRDRIYEQYF
TGTGCCAGCAGCCAGCCCCGGGACAGGATTTACGAGCAGTACTTC
>.|TRBV6-5|TRBJ2-5|.
CASTLDGQETQYF
TGTGCCAGCACCCTGGACGGCCAAGAGACCCAGTACTTC
>.|TRBV2|TRBJ1-2|few
CASSRAGGYTF
TGTGCCAGCAGTCGGGCAGGGGGCTACACCTTC
>.|TRBV5-6|TRBJ2-7|few
CASSFQGGSEQYF
TGTGCCAGCAGCTTCCAAGGGGGTTCCGAGCAGTACTTC
>.|TRBV9|TRBJ2-2|.
CASSVGQYTGELFF
TGTGCCAGCAGCGTAGGACAGTATACCGGGGAGCTGTTTTTT
>TRBD2|TRBV6-5|TRBJ2-1|.
CASSPSGGATFF
TGTGCCAGCAGTCCCAGCGGGGGGGCCACGTTCTTC
>TRBD1|TRBV11-2|TRBJ2-5|.
CASSWTGGGRWETQYF
TGTGCCAGCAGCTGGACAGGGGGCGGTCGGTGGGAGACCCAGTACTTC
>TRBD1|TRBV28|TRBJ1-5|.
CASRGGQGQPQHF
TGTGCCAGCCGAGGGGGCCAGGGTCAGCCCCAGCATTTT
>.|TRBV20-1|TRBJ2-3|.
CSARGGNTQYF
TGCAGTGCTAGAGGGGGCAATACGCAGTATTTT
>.|TRBV10-3|TRBJ2-3|few
CAISETLHNPTDTQYF
TGTGCCATCAGTGAGACCCTCCACAACCCCACAGATACGCAGTATTTT
>.|TRBV20-1|TRBJ2-3|few
CSAWGDSTDTQYF
TGCAGTGCTTGGGGAGATAGCACAGATACGCAGTATTTT
>TRBD2|TRBV7-3|TRBJ2-1|few
CASSLTLAGGHNEQFF
TGTGCCAGCAGCTTAACGCTAGCGGGGGGGCACAATGAGCAGTTCTTC
>.|TRBV7-2|TRBJ2-6|.
CASQISGANVLTF
TGTGCCAGCCAAATTTCTGGGGCCAACGTCCTGACTTTC
>.|TRBV13|TRBJ2-4|few
CASSYPGAENIPYF
TGTGCCAGCAGCTACCCCGGGGCAGAAAACATTCCGTACTTC
>.|TRBV12-3/TRBV12-4|TRBJ1-6|few
CASSLGGTMNSPLHF
TGTGCCAGCAGTCTTGGCGGGACGATGAATTCACCCCTCCACTTT
>.|TRBV13|TRBJ2-7|many
CASSLGPGDYEQYF
TGTGCCAGCAGCTTAGGCCCAGGGGACTACGAGCAGTACTTC